This T cell receptor beta chain was retrieved from a study of T-cell reconstitution after alpha-beta-depleted transplantation in children. To note about this clonotype: The antigen remains unidentified.

General study points: T-cell counts and diversity were attributed mostly to newly produced T cells one year after transplant.

V was trimmed by 6 bases and J by 5 bases, leaving 15 bases between them. CDR3 length: 14 amino acids. During its preparation, the TCRbeta library received unique molecular identifiers. MiXCR, applied by TCRdb to the PCR reads, yields one record per CDR3 protein. Here the sample spans fewer than 1 million distinct CDR3 sequences, around 17% being singletons. The sequences come from PBMCs, mostly from graft donor cells, collected 360 days after TCRalphabeta/CD19-depleted stem cell transplant. The clonotype comes from a male patient aged 10 to 17 who had a stem cell transplant for acute lymphoblastic leukemia, so the T cells may come from the graft donor. This chain joins TRBV12-3 or TRBV12-4 and TRBJ2-3; tentatively, D is TRBD1 (5 bases). The CDR3 DNA reads as TGTGCCAGCAGGAACAGGTTAACAAGAGATACGCAGTATTTT. It is translated as CASRNRLTRDTQYF.